This T cell receptor beta chain was observed in a study of T cells expressing NK-cell markers. Study details: Sorted T-cell subsets CD3+CD56+NKG2C+, CD3+CD56+NKG2C- and CD3+CD56-NKG2C+ were TCR beta-sequenced. Seven of the eight sequenced donors were classified as HCMV-seropositive, and one was classified as seronegative.

Study observations and caveats: The study found these clonotypes also leading the CD3+CD56-NKG2C+ fraction in a few donors. Dominant NKG2C+ clonotypes accounted for about 1.0-8% of CD8+ T cells in a handful of donors.

The CDR3 is 16 amino acids. Germline values: CDR1 MRHNA, CDR2 SNTAGT. Comment on this clonotype: Its antigen is currently unknown.

No DNA is given; TCRdb re-called the 5' RACE reads and lists each CDR3 protein once. This sample's table has 3,000 or so distinct CDR3 sequences. The chain recombines TRBV6-4 with TRBJ2-3; the D call from TCRdb, TRBD1, cannot be confirmed without DNA. Sequences were obtained from blood T cells: a sorted CD56 or NKG2C T cell subset, CD4+ or CD8+ T cells, or bulk PBMC T cells (not recorded which). This TCR derives from a woman between 18 and 29 years old in good health. CDR3 protein: CASSDPPGGQTDTQYF.